The rows below give T cell receptor beta chains drawn from one sample of a study of shared clonotypes between healthy human individuals. Produced via immunoSEQ multiplex PCR; TCRdb's table is partial and in-frame only. The repertoire includes hundreds of thousands of clones, 60% to 75% of them detected once, and around 2% sits in the top ten. The sequenced sample was memory CD4+ T cells sorted from blood. The receptor set was obtained from a woman aged 25-40 years in good health. Each CDR3 is given with its conserved first and last residue. A D gene is named only where the DNA matches it firmly. Part of the rows lack a size; the others show once, few, many or a class for expanded clones.

j_call clone_size cdr3_length v_call d_call cdr3_nt cdr3_aa
TRBJ2-6 once 18 TRBV27 NA TGTGCCAGCAGTACATGGCCCTCGACAGCGCGTGGGGCCAACGTCCTGACTTTC CASSTWPSTARGANVLTF
TRBJ2-5 NA 14 TRBV10-1 TRBD2 TGCGCCAGCAGTGGTGCGGGAGGGCTCGAGACCCAGTACTTC CASSGAGGLETQYF
TRBJ2-1 once 15 TRBV27 TRBD1 TGTGCCAGCAGTTGGGGACAGGGAATATCCAATGAGCAGTTCTTC CASSWGQGISNEQFF
TRBJ2-5 NA 15 TRBV7-6 TRBD2 TGTGCCAGCAGCTTAAGCGGGAGTGGGGGGGAGACCCAGTACTTC CASSLSGSGGETQYF
TRBJ2-3 NA 17 TRBV4-1 NA TGCGCCAGCAGCCAAGAGGCATGGCGGGTGGCCACAGATACGCAGTATTTT CASSQEAWRVATDTQYF
TRBJ2-1 NA 13 TRBV7-9 TRBD2 TGTGCCAGCCTAGCGGGGGGATTCGGTGAGCAGTTCTTC CASLAGGFGEQFF
TRBJ1-5 many 13 TRBV10-1 TRBD1 TGCGCCAGCAGCCGCGACAGGGCACAGCCCCAGCATTTT CASSRDRAQPQHF
TRBJ1-1 NA 11 TRBV11-2 NA TGTGCCAGCAGCGCAGACACTGAAGCTTTCTTT CASSADTEAFF
TRBJ2-2 NA 14 TRBV14 NA TGTGCCAGCAGACGGGACACCAACACCGGGGAGCTGTTTTTT CASRRDTNTGELFF
TRBJ2-3 NA 15 TRBV9 TRBD2 TGTGCCAGCAGCGTAGCGGGAGGTCGTACAGATACGCAGTATTTT CASSVAGGRTDTQYF